This T cell receptor beta chain was recovered during a study of response to subunit inactivated influenza vaccine. Study-level results: Authors suggested seasonal influenza vaccinations each recruit few new T cells.

From the RT-PCR reads, TCRdb called clonotypes with MiXCR, one entry per CDR3 protein. This table holds under 850,000 distinct CDR3 sequences, around 20% found once. CDR3 length equals 12 residues. Germline-derived CDR1 and CDR2 are SGHTA and FQGNSA. V shed 5 bases and J shed 6 bases, with 8 bases lying between them. This clonotype was observed a handful of times. Its antigen remains unknown. Material: PBMCs from blood, obtained more than 4 days after vaccination. The chain employs TRBV7-2 and TRBJ2-1; D gene uncertain. The source is a man aged 45-65 years who received an inactivated influenza vaccine. The CDR3 DNA reads TGTGCCAGCAGCATTGACTCCAATGAGCAGTTCTTC. The encoded protein is CASSIDSNEQFF.